Listed here are 2 T cell receptor beta chains from one sample, sequenced in a study of cytomegalovirus exposure and HLA in healthy donors. PCR used 60 Vbeta primers and 13 Jbeta primers. The repertoire was sequenced with immunoSEQ multiplex PCR; TCRdb's copy has only in-frame clones and lacks some. In the table there are fewer than 130,000 clones, approximately 70% of which are singletons. The specimen was PBMCs. These receptors originate from a man aged 40-49 years in good health and CMV-seropositive.

V is TRBV4-2 and J is TRBJ2-2, with D possibly TRBD2 on 5 matching bases. Germline loops: CDR1 LGHNA, CDR2 YNFKEQ. The CDR3 totals 15 residues. Trimming removed 6 bases from V and 1 base from J, with 12 bases in between. CDR3 amino acids: CASSPSSVNTGELFF. The DNA of the CDR3 is TGTGCCAGCAGTCCTAGCTCCGTGAACACCGGGGAGCTGTTTTTT.

This sequence joins TRBV27 and TRBJ2-7; TRBD1 matches at 7 bases. The trim removed 5 bases at V and 2 bases at J, leaving 9 bases unmatched. Looked up from germline, CDR1 is MNHEY and CDR2 is SMNVEV (reference sequence). The CDR3 is made up of 15 amino acids. CDR3 in DNA: TGTGCCAGCAGTCGGAACCGGGACAGAACCTACGAGCAGTACTTC. It codes for CASSRNRDRTYEQYF.